This T cell receptor beta chain was sequenced for a study of T cell responses to AZD1222 COVID-19 vaccine. J gave up 7 bases and V 2 bases, and 3 bases lay outside the gene matches. Germline CDR1 is SGHTA and CDR2 is FQGTGA. The CDR3 is 16 amino acids. Sequenced by immunoSEQ multiplex PCR; TCRdb stores in-frame clones only, minus some. The sample yields about 100,000 clones, 70% to 90% seen once. Broader study findings: Across spike, vaccine-associated CD4 TCRs were found, dominant at 160-218 and 743-854. Baseline testing showed seropositivity in only five or six AZD1222 recipients. Two AZD1222 administrations were followed by greater Spike-specific TCR breadth and depth. Only after the peak T cell response were repertoires sampled.

A single count supports this clone. Antigen unknown. The genes are TRBV7-3 and TRBJ2-1; 15 positions match TRBD2. This TCR was sampled from an adult who received the AZD1222 COVID-19 vaccine. This specimen consisted of peripheral blood, obtained 28 days after the second AZD1222 dose. CDR3 DNA sequence: TGTGCCAGCAGCTTAGAAGGGACTAGCGGGAGGAATGAGCAGTTCTTC. Its protein product is CASSLEGTSGRNEQFF. The complete variable domain, with remaining parts taken from reference TRBV7-3 and TRBJ2-1, reads GAGVSQTPSNKVTEKGKYVELRCDPISGHTALYWYRQSLGQGPEFLIYFQGTGAADDSGLPNDRFFAVRPEGSVSTLKIQRTERGDSAVYLCASSLEGTSGRNEQFFGPGTRLTVL.